This passage covers 11 T cell receptor beta chains from one sample sequenced in a study of circulating tumor DNA in untreated peripheral T-cell lymphoma (dated by TCRdb to about 2021). Library generation was performed with the immunoSEQ multiplex PCR assay. What TCRdb holds here is the immuneACCESS table cut down to in-frame rearrangements. Part of the clones is not present; checked against another copy, under half of the missing clones reflect an unresolved V gene, and the others are unexplained. Across this sample there are about 10,000 clones, with nearly 85% seen only once. Together, the top ten hold roughly 1.9% of the sample. Sequences were obtained from tumor tissue. Source of these receptors: a human donor with peripheral T-cell lymphoma.

This clone was observed once. This chain joins TRBV10-2 and TRBJ1-5; tentative D call: TRBD1 (5 bases). CDR3 size: 14 residues. Per germline, CDR1 WSHSY and CDR2 SAAADI. With 7 bases removed from V and 0 bases from J, the gap between germline ends came to 10 bases. CDR3 protein: CASTGAISNQPQHF. In DNA, the CDR3 is TGCGCCAGCACCGGGGCCATTAGCAATCAGCCCCAGCATTTT.

Remarks on this clone: Other nucleotide sequences from this sample produce the same CDR3. V usage is TRBV29-1 and J usage is TRBJ1-1; D ambiguous. Trimming took off 0 bases at V and 4 bases at J, with 6 bases between the two ends. The CDR3 spans 12 residues. Germline V lookup: CDR1 SQVTM, CDR2 ANQGSEA. CDR3 sequence reads: CSVEDLSTEAFF. The CDR3 DNA reads TGCAGCGTTGAAGATTTGAGCACTGAAGCTTTCTTT.

The CDR3 bases are TGTGCCAGCAGCGGCAGCGGGAATTCACCCCTCCACTTT. It yields the protein CASSGSGNSPLHF. The chain is built from TRBV22-1 and TRBJ1-6. TRBV22-1 is marked as a pseudogene. The CDR3 is 13 amino acids.

The V and J genes are TRBV7-2 and TRBJ1-5; D ambiguous. The CDR3 has 13 residues. CDR1 and CDR2 from the germline V gene are SGHTA and FQGNSA. The V and J ends lost 1 base and 7 bases respectively, with 8 bases between them. The CDR3 sequence is CASSLGSLQPQHF. The DNA of the CDR3 is TGTGCCAGCAGCTTAGGGTCCTTACAGCCCCAGCATTTT.

V and J are TRBV7-1 and TRBJ1-1; D call uncertain. TRBV7-1 is given ORF status, its function remaining uncertain. The V end lost 6 bases, the J end lost 1 base, and 9 bases lay between the germline ends. The CDR3 length is 13 residues. The CDR3 DNA is TGTGCCAGCAGTTTAACGGGGAACACTGAAGCTTTCTTT. This gives the protein CASSLTGNTEAFF.

The count of this clone is one. This chain links TRBV6-8 with TRBJ1-1; D unclear. Trimming took 2 bases from V and 3 from J, leaving 7 bases between them. This CDR3 is built from 13 residues. CDR1 is MNHGY and CDR2 is SAAAGT in the germline V gene. The CDR3 region has the DNA TGTGCCAGCAGTTACCTAGGGCACACTGAAGCTTTCTTT. This codes for CASSYLGHTEAFF.

V usage is TRBV27 and J usage is TRBJ2-7; D call uncertain. The germline V and J ends were trimmed by 3 bases and 2 bases, with 8 bases remaining between them. The CDR3 consists of 13 residues. Germline lookup yields CDR1 MNHEY and CDR2 SMNVEV (reference sequence). The CDR3 reads CASSFREAYEQYF. As DNA, the CDR3 is TGTGCCAGCAGTTTTCGCGAAGCCTACGAGCAGTACTTC.

The chain employs TRBV16 and TRBJ1-1, with a tentative D call TRBD1 (6 bases). This CDR3 has 16 residues. Per the germline V gene, CDR1 is KGHSY and CDR2 is FQNENV. Trimming took 4 bases from V and 3 from J, leaving 18 bases between them. The CDR3 protein is CASSPSRGAWDTEAFF. In DNA, the CDR3 is TGTGCCAGCAGCCCGTCTCGGGGGGCCTGGGACACTGAAGCTTTCTTT. The full variable domain, in which reference TRBV16 and TRBJ1-1 provide the parts outside the CDR3, is GEEVAQTPKHLVRGEGQKAKLYCAPIKGHSYVFWYQQVLKNEFKFLISFQNENVFDETGMPKERFSAKCLPNSPCSLEIQATKLEDSAVYFCASSPSRGAWDTEAFFGQGTRLTVV.

Note on this clone: Compared with germline, one end of the junction differs, possibly owing to a read error. The CDR3 region has the DNA TGTGCCAGCAAAAGTTCGGGGCTACGAGAAAAACTATTTTTT. Encoded protein: CASKSSGLREKLFF. The chain is built from TRBV15 and TRBJ1-4, with D possibly being TRBD1 (5 bases). Germline V gene sequence: CDR1 LNHNV, CDR2 YYDKDF (reference sequence). The CDR3 covers 14 residues.

This clone has only a few counts. This chain's CDR3 is CASSIPGRIGPEAFF. The CDR3 bases are TGTGCCAGTAGTATACCCGGGCGCATAGGCCCTGAAGCTTTCTTT. The rearrangement uses TRBV19 and TRBJ1-1; D uncertain. From germline, CDR1 is LNHDA and CDR2 SQIVND (reference sequence). V dropped 2 bases and J dropped 6 bases, with 16 bases sitting between them. This CDR3 has 15 amino acids.

This clone was counted once. The V call is TRBV2, the J call TRBJ1-4, with TRBD1 as a possible D gene (5 bases). Trimming took off 8 bases at V and 8 bases at J, with 15 bases between the two ends. This CDR3 comprises 13 residues. CDR1 is SNHLY, CDR2 FYNNEI, per germline. The CDR3 spells CASSGHEGEKLFF. CDR3 sequence (DNA): TGTGCCAGCTCAGGGCATGAGGGGGAAAAACTGTTTTTT.